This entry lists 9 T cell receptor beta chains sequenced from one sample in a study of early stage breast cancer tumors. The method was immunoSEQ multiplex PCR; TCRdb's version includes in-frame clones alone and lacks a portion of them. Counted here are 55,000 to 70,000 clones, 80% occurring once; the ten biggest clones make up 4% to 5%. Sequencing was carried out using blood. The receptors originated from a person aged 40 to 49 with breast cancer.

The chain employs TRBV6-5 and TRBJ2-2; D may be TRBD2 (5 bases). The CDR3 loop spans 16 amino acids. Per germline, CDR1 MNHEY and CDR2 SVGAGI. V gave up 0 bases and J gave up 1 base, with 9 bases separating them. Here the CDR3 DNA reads TGTGCCAGCAGTTACTCGACCGGGGTGAACACCGGGGAGCTGTTTTTT. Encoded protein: CASSYSTGVNTGELFF.

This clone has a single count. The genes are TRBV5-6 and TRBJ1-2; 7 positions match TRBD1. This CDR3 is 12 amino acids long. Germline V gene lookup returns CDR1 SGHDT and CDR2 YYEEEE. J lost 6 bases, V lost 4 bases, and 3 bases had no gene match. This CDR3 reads CASSIGTDGYTF. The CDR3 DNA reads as TGTGCCAGCAGCATTGGGACAGATGGCTACACCTTC.

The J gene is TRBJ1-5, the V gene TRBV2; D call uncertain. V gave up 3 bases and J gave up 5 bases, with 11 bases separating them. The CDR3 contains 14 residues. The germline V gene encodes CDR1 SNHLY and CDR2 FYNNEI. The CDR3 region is CASSDRTDHQPQHF. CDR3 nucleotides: TGTGCCAGCAGTGACAGGACGGACCATCAGCCCCAGCATTTT.

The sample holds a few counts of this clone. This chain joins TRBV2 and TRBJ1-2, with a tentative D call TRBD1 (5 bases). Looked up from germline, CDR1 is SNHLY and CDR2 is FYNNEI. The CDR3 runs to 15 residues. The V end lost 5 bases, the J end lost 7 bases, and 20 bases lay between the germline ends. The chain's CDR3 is CASSPQRDASFGYTF. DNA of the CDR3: TGTGCCAGCAGTCCACAACGGGACGCATCGTTTGGCTACACCTTC.

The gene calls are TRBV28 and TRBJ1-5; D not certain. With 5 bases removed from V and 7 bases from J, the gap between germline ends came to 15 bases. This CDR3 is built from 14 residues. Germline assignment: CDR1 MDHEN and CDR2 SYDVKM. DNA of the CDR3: TGTGCCAGCAGTCCCCAGGTCGTCGGGCAGCCCCAGCATTTT. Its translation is CASSPQVVGQPQHF.

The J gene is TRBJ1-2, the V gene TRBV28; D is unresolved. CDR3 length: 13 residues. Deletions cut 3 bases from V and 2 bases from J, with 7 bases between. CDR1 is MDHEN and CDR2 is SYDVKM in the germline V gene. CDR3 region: CASSFGQNYGYTF. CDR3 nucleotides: TGTGCCAGCAGTTTTGGGCAAAACTATGGCTACACCTTC.

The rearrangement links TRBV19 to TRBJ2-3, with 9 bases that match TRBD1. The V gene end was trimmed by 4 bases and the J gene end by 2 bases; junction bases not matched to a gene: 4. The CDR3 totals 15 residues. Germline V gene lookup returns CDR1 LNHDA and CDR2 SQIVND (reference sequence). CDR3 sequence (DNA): TGTGCCAGTAGTACCCGGGACAGGGACACAGATACGCAGTATTTT. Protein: CASSTRDRDTDTQYF.

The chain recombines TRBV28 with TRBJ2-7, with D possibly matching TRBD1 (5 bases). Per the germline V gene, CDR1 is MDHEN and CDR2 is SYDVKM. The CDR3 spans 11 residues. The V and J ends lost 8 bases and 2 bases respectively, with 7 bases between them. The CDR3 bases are TGTGCCAGCGAGACAGCCTACGAGCAGTACTTC. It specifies CASETAYEQYF.

The CDR3 coding sequence is TGTGCCAGCATCTCAGGGGGATCGGGAAACACCATATATTTT. This encodes CASISGGSGNTIYF. The V gene is TRBV6-5, the J gene TRBJ1-3; 7 bases match TRBD1. This CDR3 has 14 amino acids. With V trimmed by 7 bases and J by 4 bases, 7 bases remained unmatched. Germline lookup yields CDR1 MNHEY and CDR2 SVGAGI.